A single T cell receptor beta chain is shown here with its context. This clonotype was observed a handful of times. Its antigen is unknown. Per-nucleotide qualities are absent, and no much larger clonotype sits a single base away. The TCR beta CDR3 regions were amplified from RNA transcripts. A first-round RT-PCR of the TCR CDR3 used the HTBI primer set with the Qiagen OneStep RT-PCR kit. Libraries were constructed in a second round of multiplex PCR, after which size selection and purification were carried out. Sequencing of the libraries was done on an Illumina HiSeq2000 using paired-end 100 bp reads. The original methods were these. SOAPnuke was used to process the raw data, throwing out any read that contained adapters or uncalled bases, had a mean Phred below 15, or lacked an exact constant-primer or identifier match. High-quality paired reads were merged with COPE v1.2.5, and unique nucleotide sequences were defined as clonotypes. Clonotypes were aligned to IMGT TRBV, TRBD and TRBJ reference segments using MiTCR v1.1. Analysis was restricted to V-J combinations with a frequency above 0.0001, which covered approximately 99% of repertoires. The TCS score was defined as F50 (clonal expansion) divided by E x V (chaos), with BLOSUM62-based TCRdist calculated between CDR3 peptides within each V-J. Welch's t-statistics and random forest reduced fewer than 550 V-J features to 13, which were used in a naive Bayes classifier (R e1071). TCRdb passed the public sequencing reads through fastp at Q25 and MiXCR, retaining productive beta sequences. Entries that share a CDR3 protein sequence are merged under the most common genes and DNA. V and J calls and clone size were set by TCRdb, not the authors. The sample records about 270,000 distinct CDR3 sequences, around 22% of which are singletons. The top ten clones comprise over 55% of the sample.

V was cut back by 5 bases and J by 6 bases, leaving a gap of 10 bases between them. From a lookup of the germline V gene, CDR1 and CDR2 are KGHDR and SFDVKD. There are 14 amino acids in the CDR3, from cysteine to phenylalanine inclusive. Only CDR3 DNA remains: 42 bases, in frame from the first base. The data stem from a study of T cells in Graves' hyperthyroidism and ophthalmopathy (dated by TCRdb to the late 2010s). Describing the broader study: Peripheral blood was sampled at the time of initial diagnosis, prior to any treatment. To identify TCR V-J signatures that set the groups apart, the researchers used a discovery cohort of about a hundred patients, made up of 43 with Graves' ophthalmopathy and some 60 with stable Graves' hyperthyroidism. Prospective prediction of ophthalmopathy was tested in an independent validation cohort of about 19 hyperthyroidism patients and around 16 patients who later progressed to ophthalmopathy. The 100 discovery patients were randomly divided into training and test sets at a 7:3 ratio. In addition, the study compared T-cell repertoires in thyroid tissue and in blood from roughly 6 Graves' hyperthyroidism patients. Once sampling was done, hyperthyroidism patients were given methimazole at a starting dose of 30 mg daily, whereas ophthalmopathy patients were given high-dose intravenous methylprednisolone. According to the paper, TCR Vbeta CDR3 sequencing was carried out on about 140 peripheral blood samples, which came from over 40 ophthalmopathy, under 85 hyperthyroidism and approximately 17 progressor patients. The investigation overall reported the following: In validation, the model predicted progression to ophthalmopathy a median of 6.5 months before onset, with roughly 68% sensitivity and almost 75% specificity. Sample size was not statistically predetermined, and investigators were not blinded to group allocation. In cross-validation, a model built on a 13 V-J signature told ophthalmopathy apart from stable hyperthyroidism with approximately 90% sensitivity and about 81% specificity, and in testing the same model reached 80%/75%. Most expanded thyroid clonotypes (frequency above 0.001) were also found in blood, which suggests that blood repertoires may mirror thyroid immune responses.

Moderately to severely active disease, a Clinical Activity Score of at least 3, a NOSPECS grade of at least 4, and a duration under 3 months were present in ophthalmopathy patients. Exclusion was applied to patients with uncontrolled infections, other autoimmune diseases, pregnancy or lactation. Diagnoses were based on clinical symptoms, serum thyroxine and TRAb, thyroid ultrasound and orbital computed tomography. PBMCs were separated from roughly 9.3 ml of fresh peripheral blood using Ficoll-Paque density gradient centrifugation. Total RNA was extracted using Trizol reagent, and RNA quality was assessed on an Agilent 2100 Bioanalyzer.

The chain employs TRBV24-1 and TRBJ2-6; the D gene identity is not certain. Sequencing was done on a sample of blood. This receptor was taken from a man in his thirties or forties with Graves' ophthalmopathy. Here the CDR3 is given as CATSAGLEANVLTF. The nucleotide sequence reads as follows: TGTGCCACCAGTGCGGGTCTAGAGGCCAACGTCCTGACTTTC.